This is a list of T cell receptor beta chains from one sample in a study of identical twins. TCRdb re-called the 5' RACE reads through MiXCR, storing one row per CDR3 protein. Counted here are some 570,000 distinct CDR3 sequences, 20% to 25% occurring once; the ten biggest clones make up approximately 0.5%. These data also featured in a second study, about yellow fever vaccine responses in identical twins.

Specimen: CD4+ T cells sorted from blood. These receptors all come from a woman between 18 and 29 years old in good health. Each CDR3 is given with its conserved first and last residue. D genes are given only for firm matches. Clone size is shown for a subset of rows, as once, few, many or a class of expanded clone.

d_call,v_call,j_call,clone_size,cdr3_aa,cdr3_nt
.,TRBV7-7,TRBJ2-1,few,CASSLGTADYNEQFF,TGTGCCAGCAGCTTAGGTACGGCCGACTACAATGAGCAGTTCTTC
.,TRBV12-3/TRBV12-4,TRBJ1-5,many,CASSLARNGESPQHF,TGTGCCAGCAGTTTAGCGAGGAACGGTGAATCACCCCAGCATTTT
.,TRBV19,TRBJ2-1,.,CASSITRTNNEQFF,TGTGCCAGTAGTATCACCCGGACGAACAATGAGCAGTTCTTC
.,TRBV12-3/TRBV12-4,TRBJ1-5,.,CASSLAGVVQNQPQHF,TGTGCCAGCAGTTTAGCGGGGGTTGTTCAGAATCAGCCCCAGCATTTT
.,TRBV27,TRBJ2-3,few,CASSLAPGTSDTQYF,TGTGCCAGCAGTTTAGCCCCAGGAACCTCAGATACGCAGTATTTT
.,TRBV7-3,TRBJ2-1,few,CASSSGQSNEQFF,TGTGCCAGCAGCTCGGGACAAAGCAATGAGCAGTTCTTC
TRBD2,TRBV28,TRBJ2-1,few,CASRLTSGSYNEQFF,TGTGCCAGCAGATTAACTAGCGGCTCCTACAATGAGCAGTTCTTC
.,TRBV7-9,TRBJ2-5,.,CASSPGTGDAYQETQYF,TGTGCCAGCAGCCCCGGTACGGGGGACGCGTACCAAGAGACCCAGTACTTC
TRBD2,TRBV20-1,TRBJ2-1,.,CSARVPTSGSMSYNEQFF,TGCAGTGCTAGAGTTCCCACTAGCGGGAGTATGTCCTACAATGAGCAGTTCTTC
.,TRBV5-1,TRBJ1-1,few,CASSAGGALNTEAFF,TGCGCCAGCAGCGCCGGAGGGGCATTGAACACTGAAGCTTTCTTT
TRBD1,TRBV12-3/TRBV12-4,TRBJ2-1,.,CASRPGQGAEFF,TGTGCCAGCAGACCGGGACAGGGGGCGGAGTTCTTC
.,TRBV7-2,TRBJ2-1,.,CASSSGVGYNEQFF,TGTGCCAGCAGCTCGGGGGTGGGCTACAATGAGCAGTTCTTC
.,TRBV20-1,TRBJ2-3,.,CSANRQDHWGTQYF,TGCAGTGCTAATCGACAGGACCACTGGGGTACGCAGTATTTT
.,TRBV3-1,TRBJ2-5,.,CASSQEETAYF,TGTGCCAGCAGCCAAGAAGAGACGGCCTACTTC
TRBD1,TRBV5-1,TRBJ2-5,many,CASSPGTGGQETQYF,TGCGCCAGCAGCCCCGGGACAGGGGGCCAAGAGACCCAGTACTTC
.,TRBV7-8,TRBJ2-2,few,CASSLRQQNTGELFF,TGTGCCAGCAGCTTACGGCAGCAGAACACCGGGGAGCTGTTTTTT
TRBD2,TRBV2,TRBJ2-7,.,CASSETLAGGNEQYF,TGTGCCAGCAGTGAGACCCTAGCGGGAGGCAACGAGCAGTACTTC
TRBD1,TRBV6-1,TRBJ2-7,.,CAIGGGQGTYEQYF,TGTGCCATCGGGGGGGGACAGGGGACCTACGAGCAGTACTTC
TRBD2,TRBV29-1,TRBJ2-7,few,CSVEDPVEGGPDEQYF,TGCAGCGTTGAGGACCCTGTCGAGGGAGGGCCCGATGAGCAGTACTTC
.,TRBV7-2,TRBJ2-7,.,CASSDEGVPRGSYEQYF,TGTGCCAGCAGCGACGAAGGGGTTCCTCGTGGGTCCTACGAGCAGTACTTC
TRBD2,TRBV12-3/TRBV12-4,TRBJ2-2,few,CASSLGTSAGELFF,TGTGCCAGCAGTTTAGGGACTAGTGCCGGGGAGCTGTTTTTT
TRBD1,TRBV29-1,TRBJ1-1,few,CSVNSLTPTTGDWNTEAFF,TGCAGCGTTAACTCCTTGACCCCCACGACAGGGGATTGGAACACTGAAGCTTTCTTT
.,TRBV5-1,TRBJ1-1,many,CASSFGGLRTEAFF,TGCGCCAGCAGCTTCGGAGGGCTTAGAACTGAAGCTTTCTTT
.,TRBV5-1,TRBJ1-5,few,CASSLNGENQPQHF,TGCGCCAGCAGCTTGAATGGGGAGAATCAGCCCCAGCATTTT
.,TRBV5-5,TRBJ2-1,.,CASSLKPRGGEQFF,TGTGCCAGCAGCCTGAAACCCAGGGGCGGGGAGCAGTTCTTC
TRBD1,TRBV27,TRBJ1-2,few,CASSSGTGKGYTF,TGTGCCAGCAGTTCCGGGACAGGGAAAGGCTACACCTTC
TRBD2,TRBV12-3/TRBV12-4,TRBJ2-3,.,CASSRTSGRITDTQYF,TGTGCCAGCAGCCGGACTAGCGGGAGGATTACAGATACGCAGTATTTT
.,TRBV20-1,TRBJ2-5,.,CSASPVLSYQTQYF,TGCAGTGCTAGTCCCGTCTTGAGTTACCAGACCCAGTACTTC
.,TRBV11-3,TRBJ2-1,.,CASRPMGNEQFF,TGTGCCAGCAGACCCATGGGGAATGAGCAGTTCTTC